A selection of T cell receptor beta chains follows, all from one sample in a study of CD8 T cells in ankylosing spondylitis. TCRdb re-analysed the 5' RACE reads in MiXCR, keeping a single row per CDR3 protein. The sample lists about 500,000 distinct CDR3 sequences; about 5.4% were seen once. Sequenced input: blood, either unsorted or a sorted T cell fraction (not recorded which). The origin of the receptors is a male donor with ankylosing spondylitis. Each CDR3 is given with its conserved first and last residue. D genes are given only for firm matches. The size field is filled for only some rows; it gives once, few, many or a size class.

clone size: many; CDR3 length: 13; D gene: NA; V gene: TRBV24-1; J gene: TRBJ1-5; CDR3 protein: CATSDQSNQPQHF; CDR3 DNA: TGTGCCACCAGTGATCAGAGCAATCAGCCCCAGCATTTT
clone size: few; CDR3 length: 19; D gene: TRBD1; V gene: TRBV7-8; J gene: TRBJ1-1; CDR3 protein: CASSLAYQGGQIVKSEAFF; CDR3 DNA: TGTGCCAGCAGCTTAGCGTATCAAGGGGGACAGATCGTGAAAAGTGAAGCTTTCTTT
clone size: few; CDR3 length: 13; D gene: NA; V gene: TRBV18; J gene: TRBJ2-2; CDR3 protein: CASSPPGPGELFF; CDR3 DNA: TGTGCCAGCTCACCACCTGGGCCCGGGGAGCTGTTTTTT
clone size: many; CDR3 length: 14; D gene: NA; V gene: TRBV20-1; J gene: TRBJ2-1; CDR3 protein: CSARDPGRYNEQFF; CDR3 DNA: TGCAGTGCTAGAGATCCCGGACGCTACAATGAGCAGTTCTTC
clone size: many; CDR3 length: 11; D gene: NA; V gene: TRBV7-9; J gene: TRBJ1-1; CDR3 protein: CASSPGLEVFF; CDR3 DNA: TGTGCCAGCAGCCCCGGCCTGGAGGTTTTCTTT
clone size: few; CDR3 length: 16; D gene: NA; V gene: TRBV28; J gene: TRBJ2-4; CDR3 protein: CASSLVHTGKKNIQYF; CDR3 DNA: TGTGCCAGCAGTTTAGTTCACACAGGGAAAAAAAACATTCAGTACTTC
clone size: many; CDR3 length: 15; D gene: TRBD2; V gene: TRBV7-2; J gene: TRBJ2-7; CDR3 protein: CASSIMTSVSYEQYF; CDR3 DNA: TGTGCCAGCAGCATAATGACTAGCGTCTCCTACGAGCAGTACTTC
clone size: few; CDR3 length: 17; D gene: NA; V gene: TRBV5-1; J gene: TRBJ2-1; CDR3 protein: CASSLRVASNIGNEQFF; CDR3 DNA: TGCGCCAGCAGCTTGAGGGTAGCGAGTAACATCGGGAATGAGCAGTTCTTC
clone size: few; CDR3 length: 15; D gene: NA; V gene: TRBV12-3/TRBV12-4; J gene: TRBJ2-7; CDR3 protein: CASSFGGLGSYEQYF; CDR3 DNA: TGTGCCAGCAGTTTCGGGGGGCTAGGGTCCTACGAGCAGTACTTC
clone size: few; CDR3 length: 15; D gene: NA; V gene: TRBV7-2; J gene: TRBJ2-7; CDR3 protein: CASSRPRGGAYEQYF; CDR3 DNA: TGTGCCAGCAGCAGACCCCGAGGGGGTGCCTACGAGCAGTACTTC
clone size: many; CDR3 length: 14; D gene: TRBD1; V gene: TRBV9; J gene: TRBJ1-5; CDR3 protein: CASSFRDSHQPQHF; CDR3 DNA: TGTGCCAGCAGCTTCCGGGACAGTCATCAGCCCCAGCATTTT
clone size: many; CDR3 length: 16; D gene: TRBD1; V gene: TRBV29-1; J gene: TRBJ1-4; CDR3 protein: CSVAHRGVAANEKLFF; CDR3 DNA: TGCAGCGTTGCCCACAGGGGGGTCGCGGCTAATGAAAAACTGTTTTTT
clone size: many; CDR3 length: 13; D gene: NA; V gene: TRBV7-3; J gene: TRBJ2-3; CDR3 protein: CASSPLRTTQGNF; CDR3 DNA: TGTGCCAGCAGCCCCCTGCGGACTACCCAGGGGAATTTT
clone size: many; CDR3 length: 15; D gene: NA; V gene: TRBV4-2; J gene: TRBJ1-2; CDR3 protein: CASSTPDRANYGYTF; CDR3 DNA: TGTGCCAGCAGCACTCCGGACAGAGCTAACTATGGCTACACCTTC
clone size: many; CDR3 length: 14; D gene: NA; V gene: TRBV5-1; J gene: TRBJ2-7; CDR3 protein: CASSLMAARYEQYF; CDR3 DNA: TGCGCCAGCAGCTTGATGGCAGCACGTTACGAGCAGTACTTC
clone size: NA; CDR3 length: 13; D gene: NA; V gene: TRBV6-2/TRBV6-3; J gene: TRBJ2-5; CDR3 protein: CASSYNRQETQYF; CDR3 DNA: TGTGCCAGCAGTTACAACAGACAAGAGACCCAGTACTTC
clone size: many; CDR3 length: 14; D gene: NA; V gene: TRBV28; J gene: TRBJ2-7; CDR3 protein: CASSPRTQSNEQYF; CDR3 DNA: TGTGCCAGCAGTCCCCGGACCCAAAGCAACGAGCAGTACTTC
clone size: many; CDR3 length: 13; D gene: TRBD1; V gene: TRBV6-2/TRBV6-3; J gene: TRBJ2-5; CDR3 protein: CASGDRSQETQYF; CDR3 DNA: TGTGCCAGCGGGGACAGGTCGCAGGAGACCCAGTACTTC
clone size: many; CDR3 length: 13; D gene: TRBD1; V gene: TRBV20-1; J gene: TRBJ1-4; CDR3 protein: CSAGGQGNRKLFF; CDR3 DNA: TGCAGTGCTGGCGGACAGGGGAATAGAAAACTGTTTTTT
clone size: many; CDR3 length: 13; D gene: NA; V gene: TRBV20-1; J gene: TRBJ2-4; CDR3 protein: CSARKGDRVGQYF; CDR3 DNA: TGCAGTGCTAGGAAAGGGGATCGGGTAGGGCAGTACTTC
clone size: many; CDR3 length: 13; D gene: NA; V gene: TRBV20-1; J gene: TRBJ2-7; CDR3 protein: CSATEISSYEQYF; CDR3 DNA: TGCAGTGCTACAGAAATCAGCTCCTACGAGCAGTACTTC
clone size: many; CDR3 length: 12; D gene: NA; V gene: TRBV7-2; J gene: TRBJ1-2; CDR3 protein: CASSLQQGGYTF; CDR3 DNA: TGTGCCAGCAGCTTACAACAGGGCGGCTACACCTTC
clone size: many; CDR3 length: 16; D gene: NA; V gene: TRBV10-3; J gene: TRBJ2-7; CDR3 protein: CAISESRAVSSYEQYF; CDR3 DNA: TGTGCCATCAGTGAGTCTAGGGCGGTGAGCTCCTACGAGCAGTACTTC
clone size: many; CDR3 length: 15; D gene: TRBD2; V gene: TRBV9; J gene: TRBJ2-3; CDR3 protein: CASNPSGASTDTQYF; CDR3 DNA: TGTGCCAGCAACCCTAGCGGCGCTAGCACAGATACGCAGTATTTT
clone size: many; CDR3 length: 15; D gene: NA; V gene: TRBV9; J gene: TRBJ2-7; CDR3 protein: CASSVAGGRSYEQYF; CDR3 DNA: TGTGCCAGCAGCGTAGCGGGGGGCAGGTCCTACGAGCAGTACTTC
clone size: many; CDR3 length: 16; D gene: TRBD1; V gene: TRBV4-3; J gene: TRBJ1-6; CDR3 protein: CASSPDRGPHNSPLHF; CDR3 DNA: TGCGCCAGCAGCCCTGACAGGGGACCTCATAATTCACCCCTCCACTTT
clone size: many; CDR3 length: 14; D gene: NA; V gene: TRBV9; J gene: TRBJ2-6; CDR3 protein: CASSADSGANVLTF; CDR3 DNA: TGTGCCAGCAGCGCAGACTCTGGGGCCAACGTCCTGACTTTC
clone size: few; CDR3 length: 16; D gene: TRBD1; V gene: TRBV18; J gene: TRBJ2-3; CDR3 protein: CASSPKGQGVADTQYF; CDR3 DNA: TGTGCCAGCTCACCAAAGGGACAGGGTGTGGCAGATACGCAGTATTTT
clone size: many; CDR3 length: 16; D gene: TRBD2; V gene: TRBV28; J gene: TRBJ2-1; CDR3 protein: CASSQRTSGRRNEQFF; CDR3 DNA: TGTGCCAGCAGCCAGCGGACTAGCGGGAGGCGGAATGAGCAGTTCTTC
clone size: NA; CDR3 length: 15; D gene: TRBD2; V gene: TRBV9; J gene: TRBJ2-1; CDR3 protein: CASSSRLAGNNEQFF; CDR3 DNA: TGTGCCAGCAGCTCCAGACTAGCGGGCAACAATGAGCAGTTCTTC
clone size: many; CDR3 length: 13; D gene: NA; V gene: TRBV20-1; J gene: TRBJ2-1; CDR3 protein: CSASQGGNNEQFF; CDR3 DNA: TGCAGTGCTAGCCAGGGAGGAAACAATGAGCAGTTCTTC
clone size: few; CDR3 length: 15; D gene: TRBD1; V gene: TRBV3-1; J gene: TRBJ1-5; CDR3 protein: CASSHGQALNQPQHF; CDR3 DNA: TGTGCCAGCAGCCACGGACAGGCCCTAAATCAGCCCCAGCATTTT
clone size: many; CDR3 length: 17; D gene: TRBD1; V gene: TRBV9; J gene: TRBJ1-6; CDR3 protein: CASSVGLDRTYNSPLHF; CDR3 DNA: TGTGCCAGCAGCGTAGGGTTGGACAGGACTTATAATTCACCCCTCCACTTT
clone size: many; CDR3 length: 15; D gene: TRBD2; V gene: TRBV9; J gene: TRBJ2-1; CDR3 protein: CASSDLAGSRNEQFF; CDR3 DNA: TGTGCCAGCAGCGACCTAGCGGGTTCGCGCAATGAGCAGTTCTTC
clone size: NA; CDR3 length: 17; D gene: NA; V gene: TRBV6-2/TRBV6-3; J gene: TRBJ2-1; CDR3 protein: CASSYSIDRKRWNEQFF; CDR3 DNA: TGTGCCAGCAGTTACTCAATTGACCGGAAGAGGTGGAATGAGCAGTTCTTC
clone size: many; CDR3 length: 17; D gene: NA; V gene: TRBV5-1; J gene: TRBJ2-2; CDR3 protein: CASSPFGAGYNTGELFF; CDR3 DNA: TGCGCCAGCAGCCCCTTCGGGGCGGGATACAACACCGGGGAGCTGTTTTTT
clone size: many; CDR3 length: 13; D gene: NA; V gene: TRBV10-3; J gene: TRBJ1-2; CDR3 protein: CAISAGQDYGYTF; CDR3 DNA: TGTGCCATCAGTGCGGGACAAGACTATGGCTACACCTTC
clone size: many; CDR3 length: 12; D gene: NA; V gene: TRBV20-1; J gene: TRBJ1-1; CDR3 protein: CSAQRRNTEAFF; CDR3 DNA: TGCAGTGCCCAGAGACGAAACACTGAAGCTTTCTTT
clone size: NA; CDR3 length: 16; D gene: NA; V gene: TRBV6-5; J gene: TRBJ2-1; CDR3 protein: CASSYKARQPYNEQFF; CDR3 DNA: TGTGCCAGCAGTTACAAAGCTCGACAGCCTTACAATGAGCAGTTCTTC
clone size: many; CDR3 length: 17; D gene: TRBD2; V gene: TRBV7-8; J gene: TRBJ2-2; CDR3 protein: CASSSQLPSGITGELFF; CDR3 DNA: TGTGCCAGCAGCTCCCAGCTCCCTAGCGGGATCACCGGGGAGCTGTTTTTT
clone size: NA; CDR3 length: 13; D gene: NA; V gene: TRBV2; J gene: TRBJ1-2; CDR3 protein: CASSDESGWGYTF; CDR3 DNA: TGTGCCAGCAGCGACGAATCCGGTTGGGGCTACACCTTC
clone size: NA; CDR3 length: 15; D gene: TRBD2; V gene: TRBV27; J gene: TRBJ2-3; CDR3 protein: CASRRKTSPPDTQYF; CDR3 DNA: TGTGCCAGCAGGCGAAAGACTAGCCCCCCAGATACGCAGTATTTT
clone size: many; CDR3 length: 18; D gene: TRBD2; V gene: TRBV20-1; J gene: TRBJ2-7; CDR3 protein: CSARAGLAGPRSSYEQYF; CDR3 DNA: TGCAGTGCTAGAGCGGGACTAGCGGGCCCCCGAAGCTCCTACGAGCAGTACTTC
clone size: many; CDR3 length: 13; D gene: NA; V gene: TRBV3-1; J gene: TRBJ2-2; CDR3 protein: CASSQDRTGELFF; CDR3 DNA: TGTGCCAGCAGCCAAGATAGGACCGGGGAGCTGTTTTTT
clone size: many; CDR3 length: 13; D gene: TRBD1; V gene: TRBV12-3/TRBV12-4; J gene: TRBJ1-1; CDR3 protein: CASSRQGSTEAFF; CDR3 DNA: TGTGCCAGCAGTAGACAGGGAAGCACTGAAGCTTTCTTT
clone size: few; CDR3 length: 17; D gene: NA; V gene: TRBV27; J gene: TRBJ2-1; CDR3 protein: CASSQRSRGWGYNEQFF; CDR3 DNA: TGTGCCAGCAGTCAGAGGAGTCGGGGATGGGGCTACAATGAGCAGTTCTTC
clone size: many; CDR3 length: 13; D gene: NA; V gene: TRBV7-2; J gene: TRBJ2-1; CDR3 protein: CASSSMQGSEQFF; CDR3 DNA: TGTGCCAGCAGCTCAATGCAGGGTAGTGAGCAGTTCTTC
clone size: NA; CDR3 length: 20; D gene: TRBD2; V gene: TRBV27; J gene: TRBJ2-1; CDR3 protein: CASSLPPGLAGGPAYNEQFF; CDR3 DNA: TGTGCCAGCAGTTTACCTCCAGGACTAGCGGGAGGGCCGGCCTACAATGAGCAGTTCTTC
clone size: many; CDR3 length: 13; D gene: NA; V gene: TRBV12-3/TRBV12-4; J gene: TRBJ1-1; CDR3 protein: CASSFQGPTEAFF; CDR3 DNA: TGTGCCAGCAGTTTCCAAGGGCCCACTGAAGCTTTCTTT
clone size: many; CDR3 length: 13; D gene: TRBD1; V gene: TRBV6-1; J gene: TRBJ1-2; CDR3 protein: CASRRQGNYGYTF; CDR3 DNA: TGTGCCAGCAGACGACAGGGAAACTATGGCTACACCTTC
clone size: many; CDR3 length: 16; D gene: NA; V gene: TRBV28; J gene: TRBJ2-1; CDR3 protein: CASSSWDAHSNNEQFF; CDR3 DNA: TGTGCCAGCAGTTCCTGGGACGCCCACTCCAACAATGAGCAGTTCTTC
clone size: many; CDR3 length: 17; D gene: NA; V gene: TRBV12-3/TRBV12-4; J gene: TRBJ1-1; CDR3 protein: CASRPSRAGTYGTEAFF; CDR3 DNA: TGTGCCAGCAGGCCATCCCGGGCAGGTACATATGGTACTGAAGCTTTCTTT
clone size: many; CDR3 length: 15; D gene: NA; V gene: TRBV3-1; J gene: TRBJ2-3; CDR3 protein: CASSHRLFSTDTQYF; CDR3 DNA: TGTGCCAGCAGCCACCGGTTGTTCAGCACAGATACGCAGTATTTT
clone size: few; CDR3 length: 15; D gene: NA; V gene: TRBV7-2; J gene: TRBJ2-7; CDR3 protein: CASSLGVASSYEQYF; CDR3 DNA: TGTGCCAGCAGCTTAGGGGTTGCCAGTTCCTACGAGCAGTACTTC
clone size: NA; CDR3 length: 16; D gene: TRBD2; V gene: TRBV4-1; J gene: TRBJ2-5; CDR3 protein: CASSQGSGGSVETQYF; CDR3 DNA: TGCGCCAGCAGCCAAGGATCCGGCGGGAGTGTAGAGACCCAGTACTTC
clone size: many; CDR3 length: 15; D gene: TRBD1; V gene: TRBV18; J gene: TRBJ1-1; CDR3 protein: CASSLRTGVNTEAFF; CDR3 DNA: TGTGCCAGCTCACTACGGACAGGGGTGAACACTGAAGCTTTCTTT